This record concerns one T cell receptor beta chain sequence. The data are from a study of blood T cell repertoires in COVID-19. Generated by immunoSEQ multiplex PCR, the TCRdb table keeps only in-frame clones and is missing some. The top ten clones hold about 1.5% of a sample with more than 140,000 clones, around nine tenths of them seen once. Germline CDR1 is SGHTA and CDR2 is FQGNSA. The CDR3 totals 18 residues. The junction had 10 bases not matched to a gene; V was cut back by 2 bases and J by 2 bases. What was sequenced was peripheral blood. The sequence was obtained from a woman aged 60-75 years with acute or convalescent COVID-19. The chain carries TRBV7-2 and TRBJ1-4; TRBD1 agrees at 8 bases. CDR3 DNA sequence: TGTGCCAGCAGCTTAACCGGGACAGGTCGGGTCACTAATGAAAAACTGTTTTTT. It encodes CASSLTGTGRVTNEKLFF.